The rows below give T cell receptor beta chains drawn from one sample of a study of beta chain features in type 1 diabetes. Sequencing was performed with immunoSEQ multiplex PCR; in TCRdb, only in-frame clones are kept and a portion is missing. The table shows about 160,000 clones, with approximately 8.1% occurring only once. The sequenced sample consisted of central memory CD4+ T cells from blood. The receptor set was obtained from a man in his late teens or twenties with type 1 diabetes. CDR3s include the opening cysteine and the closing phenylalanine or tryptophan. A D gene is named only where the DNA matches it firmly. Clone size is given for some rows only: seen once, a few or many times, or a class if the clone is expanded.

v_gene,abundance,j_gene,d_gene,CDR3aa,CDR3nt
TRBV5-1,few,TRBJ2-2,TRBD2,CASSPGTSDAGELFF,TGCGCCAGCAGCCCCGGGACTAGCGATGCCGGGGAGCTGTTTTTT
TRBV23-1,many,TRBJ2-1,NA,CASSPTGSNEQFF,TGCGCCAGCTCCCCCACAGGGAGCAATGAGCAGTTCTTC
TRBV30,few,TRBJ2-7,NA,CAWIPRGKTYEQYF,TGTGCCTGGATCCCCAGAGGAAAGACCTACGAGCAGTACTTC
TRBV11-2,NA,TRBJ2-7,NA,CASSPLRLRTYEQYF,TGTGCCAGCAGCCCCCTGAGACTGAGAACCTACGAGCAGTACTTC
TRBV5-4,NA,TRBJ2-1,TRBD2,CASSLMASGVKNEQFF,TGTGCCAGCAGCTTGATGGCTAGCGGGGTGAAGAATGAGCAGTTCTTC
TRBV15,NA,TRBJ1-5,TRBD1,CATSGLHIRTGFRGQGYRQPQHF,TGTGCCACCAGCGGACTCCACATAAGAACCGGATTTAGAGGACAGGGGTATCGTCAGCCCCAGCATTTT
TRBV6-5,NA,TRBJ2-7,NA,CASSSENLGGREQYF,TGTGCCAGCAGTTCCGAAAATTTGGGGGGGCGCGAGCAGTACTTC
TRBV5-4,few,TRBJ2-2,NA,CASRKGGGTGELFF,TGTGCCAGCCGGAAAGGGGGGGGCACCGGGGAGCTGTTTTTT
TRBV28,few,TRBJ1-1,NA,CASSLSWALTEAFF,TGTGCCAGCAGTTTATCTTGGGCACTCACTGAAGCTTTCTTT
TRBV11-1,NA,TRBJ1-1,NA,CASSSRDSDTEAFF,TGTGCCAGCAGCAGCAGGGATTCGGACACTGAAGCTTTCTTT
TRBV7-2,few,TRBJ2-3,NA,CASSLASGTPGTDTQYF,TGTGCCAGCAGCTTAGCCTCCGGGACTCCCGGCACAGATACGCAGTATTTT
TRBV11-3,few,TRBJ2-1,TRBD2,CARGLAGQYNEQFF,TGTGCCAGGGGACTAGCGGGACAATACAATGAGCAGTTCTTC
TRBV29-1,few,TRBJ1-2,NA,CSVGEDGANYGYTF,TGCAGCGTGGGAGAGGACGGCGCTAACTATGGCTACACCTTC
TRBV19,NA,TRBJ2-2,NA,CASSTPQGVTGELFF,TGTGCCAGTAGTACCCCACAGGGAGTCACCGGGGAGCTGTTTTTT
TRBV5-1,few,TRBJ2-5,TRBD1,CASSLRGQGETQYF,TGCGCCAGCAGCTTGAGGGGGCAGGGAGAGACCCAGTACTTC
TRBV6-6,NA,TRBJ1-5,NA,CASSPQGGNQPQHF,TGTGCCAGCAGCCCACAGGGTGGCAATCAGCCCCAGCATTTT
TRBV6-1,NA,TRBJ2-5,TRBD1,CASSDADRTKETQYF,TGTGCCAGCAGTGATGCGGACAGGACCAAAGAGACCCAGTACTTC
TRBV30,NA,TRBJ1-2,NA,CAWRNEGRTDRGYTF,TGTGCCTGGAGAAACGAGGGCAGGACAGATCGGGGCTACACCTTC
TRBV11-3,few,TRBJ1-1,NA,CASSLDGPGTEAFF,TGTGCCAGCAGCCTAGACGGGCCAGGGACTGAAGCTTTCTTT
TRBV30,few,TRBJ2-7,NA,CASTNIQGIKEQYF,TGTGCCTCGACTAATATACAGGGAATTAAAGAGCAGTACTTC
TRBV6-6,few,TRBJ2-1,NA,CASSYPGEEQFF,TGTGCCAGCAGTTACCCAGGGGAGGAGCAGTTCTTC
TRBV7-9,NA,TRBJ2-1,TRBD1,CASSSLGQANEQFF,TGTGCCAGCAGCTCGTTAGGACAGGCCAATGAGCAGTTCTTC
TRBV6-5,few,TRBJ1-5,NA,CASILQGNQPQHF,TGTGCCAGCATCTTACAGGGCAATCAGCCCCAGCATTTT
TRBV6-5,NA,TRBJ2-7,TRBD1,CASSSRGTGAAEQYF,TGTGCCAGCAGCTCACGCGGGACAGGTGCTGCCGAGCAGTACTTC
TRBV5-6,NA,TRBJ1-4,NA,CASSGGNGANEKLFF,TGTGCCAGCAGCGGAGGCAATGGGGCTAATGAAAAACTGTTTTTT
TRBV9,many,TRBJ2-5,NA,CASSVEFSRDETQYF,TGTGCCAGCAGCGTAGAATTTAGCAGGGATGAGACCCAGTACTTC
TRBV5-4,NA,TRBJ2-1,NA,CASSRSGVLGYNEQFF,TGTGCCAGCAGCCGTTCCGGGGTGTTGGGCTACAATGAGCAGTTCTTC
TRBV29-1,NA,TRBJ2-2,NA,CSVQKAGGRFAGELFF,TGCAGCGTCCAAAAGGCCGGGGGAAGATTCGCCGGGGAGCTGTTTTTT
TRBV15,NA,TRBJ2-3,TRBD1,CATSRRRGQGTDTQYF,TGTGCCACCAGCAGGCGGCGAGGACAGGGCACAGATACGCAGTATTTT
TRBV18,NA,TRBJ2-5,TRBD2,CASSDGRAGKTQYF,TGTGCCAGCTCAGACGGGAGGGCCGGAAAGACCCAGTACTTC
TRBV5-1,NA,TRBJ2-1,TRBD2,CASSLRGLGLSHEQFF,TGCGCCAGCAGCCTCAGGGGACTAGGGTTATCTCATGAGCAGTTCTTC
TRBV5-1,NA,TRBJ2-2,NA,CASSLLEAENTGELFF,TGCGCCAGCAGCTTGCTCGAGGCAGAAAACACCGGGGAGCTGTTTTTT
TRBV6-6,few,TRBJ1-2,NA,CASSYESGANYGYTF,TGTGCCAGCAGTTACGAGTCAGGGGCTAACTATGGCTACACCTTC
TRBV19,NA,TRBJ2-7,TRBD1,CASAVTGGYEQYF,TGTGCCAGTGCCGTTACAGGGGGATACGAGCAGTACTTC
TRBV2,NA,TRBJ1-4,TRBD1,CASSEEVTGVTKLFF,TGTGCCAGCAGTGAAGAGGTGACAGGGGTGACAAAACTGTTTTTT
TRBV29-1,NA,TRBJ2-7,NA,CSVRGQTSYEQYF,TGCAGCGTTCGCGGACAGACCTCCTACGAGCAGTACTTC
TRBV4-2,NA,TRBJ2-1,TRBD2,CASSPGIAGVNSEQFF,TGTGCCAGCAGCCCTGGAATAGCGGGAGTGAACAGTGAGCAGTTCTTC
TRBV4-1,few,TRBJ1-2,TRBD1,CASSPQGAVGYTF,TGCGCCAGCAGCCCCCAGGGGGCCGTAGGCTACACCTTC
TRBV6-1,few,TRBJ2-5,TRBD2,CASTGLAGGLGTQYF,TGTGCCAGCACCGGACTAGCGGGAGGCCTCGGGACCCAGTACTTC
TRBV4-2,NA,TRBJ2-7,TRBD2,CASSWTRTSGGFSYEQYF,TGTGCCAGCAGCTGGACCCGTACTAGCGGGGGGTTCTCCTACGAGCAGTACTTC
TRBV10-3,few,TRBJ2-1,TRBD1,CAISGLGDRGTDVNEQFF,TGTGCCATCAGTGGCCTCGGGGACAGGGGGACAGACGTCAATGAGCAGTTCTTC
TRBV27,NA,TRBJ2-3,TRBD1,CASRTQGAGDTQYF,TGTGCCAGCAGAACACAGGGGGCGGGTGATACGCAGTATTTT
TRBV30,few,TRBJ1-4,NA,CAGRTQGEKLFF,TGCGCGGGCCGGACCCAAGGGGAAAAACTGTTTTTT
TRBV5-1,few,TRBJ2-7,NA,CASSLAGDYYEQYF,TGCGCCAGCAGCTTGGCCGGCGACTACTACGAGCAGTACTTC
TRBV5-5,NA,TRBJ1-5,TRBD1,CASSSMDRGQGQPQHF,TGTGCCAGCAGCTCCATGGACAGGGGGCAAGGTCAGCCCCAGCATTTT
TRBV2,NA,TRBJ1-2,NA,CASRSGRRGYTF,TGTGCCAGCAGGTCTGGGCGCAGGGGCTACACCTTC
TRBV7-9,NA,TRBJ2-3,TRBD1,CASTDRGLNTDTQYF,TGTGCCAGCACGGACAGGGGGCTGAACACAGATACGCAGTATTTT
TRBV2,NA,TRBJ2-3,TRBD2,CASSPRGGSGDTQYF,TGTGCCAGCAGCCCGCGCGGGGGTAGCGGAGATACGCAGTATTTT
TRBV25-1,NA,TRBJ2-7,TRBD2,CASSEYASGYYEQYF,TGTGCCAGCAGTGAATATGCTAGCGGATACTACGAGCAGTACTTC
TRBV11-2,few,TRBJ2-1,TRBD2,CASSFFGAGGYNEQFF,TGTGCCAGCAGCTTCTTCGGGGCGGGAGGGTACAATGAGCAGTTCTTC
TRBV6-1,NA,TRBJ2-7,NA,CASSPAYEQYF,TGTGCCAGCAGTCCCGCCTACGAGCAGTACTTC
TRBV5-4,few,TRBJ2-7,TRBD2,CASSRGAPGLEGGYEQYF,TGTGCCAGCAGCCGTGGGGCTCCGGGACTAGAGGGAGGCTACGAGCAGTACTTC
TRBV2,NA,TRBJ1-5,TRBD1,CASQTGAQPQHF,TGTGCCAGCCAAACAGGGGCTCAGCCCCAGCATTTT
TRBV7-8,NA,TRBJ1-1,NA,CASSSTSRNTEAFF,TGTGCCAGCAGCTCCACCTCCAGGAACACTGAAGCTTTCTTT
TRBV11-2,NA,TRBJ2-4,TRBD2,CASSLDPTAGVGYF,TGTGCCAGCAGCTTAGACCCCACAGCGGGGGTAGGTTACTTC
TRBV7-8,few,TRBJ2-1,TRBD2,CASSFGGGRNEQFF,TGTGCCAGCAGCTTTGGGGGGGGTCGCAATGAGCAGTTCTTC
TRBV5-4,few,TRBJ2-1,NA,CASTLGSRNNEQFF,TGTGCCAGCACCCTTGGGAGCAGAAACAATGAGCAGTTCTTC
TRBV27,NA,TRBJ1-1,NA,CASRGFINTEAFF,TGTGCCAGCCGAGGCTTCATCAACACTGAAGCTTTCTTT
TRBV11-2,NA,TRBJ1-1,TRBD1,CASSLSTGGNTEAFF,TGTGCCAGCAGCTTATCAACAGGGGGCAACACTGAAGCTTTCTTT
TRBV7-2,NA,TRBJ2-3,TRBD2,CASSLVAGGGDTQYF,TGTGCCAGCAGCTTAGTCGCGGGAGGGGGGGATACGCAGTATTTT